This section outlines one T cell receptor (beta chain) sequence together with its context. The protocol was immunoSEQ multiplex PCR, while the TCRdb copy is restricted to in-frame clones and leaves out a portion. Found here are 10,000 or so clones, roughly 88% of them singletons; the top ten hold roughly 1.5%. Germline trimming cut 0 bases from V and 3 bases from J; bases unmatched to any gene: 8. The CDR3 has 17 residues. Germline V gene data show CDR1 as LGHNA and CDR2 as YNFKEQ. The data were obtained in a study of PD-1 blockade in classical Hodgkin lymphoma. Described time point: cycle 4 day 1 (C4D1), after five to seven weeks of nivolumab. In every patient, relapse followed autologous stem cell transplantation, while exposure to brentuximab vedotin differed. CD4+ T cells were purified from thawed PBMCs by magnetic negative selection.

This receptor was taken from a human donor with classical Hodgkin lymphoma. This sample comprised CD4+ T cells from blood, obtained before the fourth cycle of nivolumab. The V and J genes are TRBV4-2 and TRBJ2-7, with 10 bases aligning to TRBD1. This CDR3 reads CASSQDGVTGGGYEQYF. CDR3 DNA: TGTGCCAGCAGCCAAGACGGGGTGACAGGGGGCGGCTACGAGCAGTACTTC.